The 3 T cell receptor beta chains given below trace back to one sample, sequenced in a study of graft-versus-host responses after intestinal transplantation. TCRdb's table, derived via immunoSEQ multiplex PCR, lists solely in-frame clones and lacks some. This table has 15,000 to 20,000 clones, 38% appearing once. The sequencing here drew on alloreactive CD4+ T cells from a mixed lymphocyte reaction culture, taken before intestinal transplant. This sample's subset: CFSE-low proliferating T cells sorted from roughly six-day pre-transplant mixed lymphocyte reaction (GvH or HvG direction). The receptor set was obtained from a human patient who received an intestinal transplant.

The table lists this clone with a few counts. The chain carries TRBV2 and TRBJ2-7; 12 bases fit TRBD2. Unmatched junction bases numbered 9, after V lost 5 bases and J lost 1 base. CDR3 length: 17 residues. Germline lookup yields CDR1 SNHLY and CDR2 FYNNEI. The CDR3 loop reads CASSPKWTSGASYEQYF. DNA of the CDR3: TGTGCCAGCAGTCCTAAATGGACTAGCGGGGCGTCCTACGAGCAGTACTTC. Variable domain in full (rest from reference TRBV2 and TRBJ2-7): EPEVTQTPSHQVTQMGQEVILRCVPISNHLYFYWYRQILGQKVEFLVSFYNNEISEKSEIFDDQFSVERPDGSNFTLKIRSTKLEDSAMYFCASSPKWTSGASYEQYFGPGTRLTVT.

The chain is built from TRBV6-6 and TRBJ1-1; D ambiguous. This CDR3 region has 14 residues. Trimming removed 3 bases at V and 5 bases at J, with 13 bases between. Germline V gives CDR1 MNHNY, CDR2 SVGAGI (reference sequence). In DNA form, the CDR3 reads TGTGCCAGCAGTTATTCGCAGACTAAGACTGAAGCTTTCTTT. It encodes CASSYSQTKTEAFF.

The gene calls are TRBV29-1 and TRBJ2-3; D perhaps matches TRBD1 (5 bases). This CDR3 is built from 14 residues. V lost 4 bases and J 8 bases, leaving 19 bases between the germline ends. The V gene's germline CDR1 is SQVTM and CDR2 ANQGSEA. CDR3 loop: CSVGPRQIASTQYF. Written as DNA, the CDR3 is TGCAGCGTTGGCCCCCGACAGATCGCAAGTACGCAGTATTTT.